This T cell receptor (beta chain) was sequenced during a study of blood T cell repertoires in COVID-19. Study information: Whether acute or convalescent, the COVID-19 samples came from the United States, Italy and Spain.

Repertoires were generated with immunoSEQ multiplex PCR, while TCRdb's copy carries only in-frame clones and drops some. The sample has around 220,000 clones, 75% to 90% seen once. Trimming removed 1 base from V and 4 bases from J, with 8 bases in between. The germline V gene has CDR1 MGHRA and CDR2 YSYEKL. The CDR3 totals 13 residues. The clonotype originates from a human donor in a cohort sampled during active COVID-19. Sequencing was done on a sample of peripheral blood. This chain connects TRBV4-1 to TRBJ2-7; perhaps TRBD1 as D (5 bases). In DNA, the CDR3 is TGCGCCAGCAGCCAAGTACAGGCTTACGAGCAGTACTTC. As protein: CASSQVQAYEQYF.